Described below is a single T cell receptor beta chain sequence and its context. The record originates from a study of T cell responses to AZD1222 COVID-19 vaccine. The CDR3 is made up of 16 amino acids. The V and J ends lost 0 bases and 4 bases respectively, with 15 bases between them. Germline V CDR1 and CDR2: ENHRY, SYGVKD. Profiling relied on immunoSEQ multiplex PCR, and the TCRdb table lists in-frame clones only, not all of them. The data contain 150,000 to 200,000 clones, around 90% of them seen just once; the ten biggest clones take up over 1.5%. The sequence was collected from an adult in good health. The sequencing used peripheral blood, collected on day 0 of AZD1222 vaccination. The rearrangement links TRBV10-3 to TRBJ1-2, with a possible D match to TRBD1 (5 bases). The CDR3 reads CAISESGLTVSYGYTF. The CDR3 DNA reads TGTGCCATCAGTGAGTCGGGGCTAACAGTAAGCTATGGCTACACCTTC.